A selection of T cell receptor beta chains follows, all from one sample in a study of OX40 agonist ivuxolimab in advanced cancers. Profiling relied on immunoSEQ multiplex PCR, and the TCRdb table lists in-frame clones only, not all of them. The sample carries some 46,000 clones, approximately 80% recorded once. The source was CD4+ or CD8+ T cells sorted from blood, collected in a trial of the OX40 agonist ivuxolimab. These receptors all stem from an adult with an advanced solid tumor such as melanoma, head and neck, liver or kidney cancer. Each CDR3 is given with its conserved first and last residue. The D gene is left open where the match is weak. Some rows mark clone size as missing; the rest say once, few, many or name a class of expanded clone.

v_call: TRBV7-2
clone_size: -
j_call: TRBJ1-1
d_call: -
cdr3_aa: CASSLYTGNTEAFF
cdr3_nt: TGTGCCAGCAGCCTGTATACAGGGAACACTGAAGCTTTCTTT

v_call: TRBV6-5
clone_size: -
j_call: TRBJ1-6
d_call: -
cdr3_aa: CASSYSGSSYNSPLHF
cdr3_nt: TGTGCCAGCAGTTACTCGGGCAGCTCCTATAATTCACCCCTCCACTTT

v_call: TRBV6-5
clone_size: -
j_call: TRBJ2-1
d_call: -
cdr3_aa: CASSPYGGYNEQFF
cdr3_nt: TGTGCCAGCAGCCCCTACGGGGGCTACAATGAGCAGTTCTTC

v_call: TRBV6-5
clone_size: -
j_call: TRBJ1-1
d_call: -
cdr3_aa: CASSYGGDTEAFF
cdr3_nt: TGTGCCAGCAGTTACGGAGGGGACACTGAAGCTTTCTTT

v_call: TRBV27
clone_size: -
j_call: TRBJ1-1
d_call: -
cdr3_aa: CASSRPGTEAFF
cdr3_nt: TGTGCCAGCAGTCGCCCCGGTACTGAAGCTTTCTTT

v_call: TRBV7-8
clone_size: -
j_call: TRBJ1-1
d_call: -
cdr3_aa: CASSRRGPMNTEAFF
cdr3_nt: TGTGCCAGCAGCAGGAGAGGACCTATGAACACTGAAGCTTTCTTT

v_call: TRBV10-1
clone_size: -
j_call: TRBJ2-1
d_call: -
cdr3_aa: CASSESWGSSYNEQFF
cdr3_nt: TGCGCCAGCAGTGAGTCTTGGGGGAGCTCCTACAATGAGCAGTTCTTC

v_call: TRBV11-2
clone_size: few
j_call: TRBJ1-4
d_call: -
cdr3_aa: CASSSGTLLDPTNEKLFF
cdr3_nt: TGTGCCAGCAGCTCCGGGACGCTTCTAGACCCAACTAATGAAAAACTGTTTTTT

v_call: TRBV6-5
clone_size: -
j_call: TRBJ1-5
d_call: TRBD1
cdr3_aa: CASRRTGGDHLPQHF
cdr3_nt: TGTGCCAGCAGGAGGACAGGAGGGGATCATCTACCCCAGCATTTT

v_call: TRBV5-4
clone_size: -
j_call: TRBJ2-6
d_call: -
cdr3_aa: CASSVGIHSGANVLTF
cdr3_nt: TGTGCCAGCAGCGTGGGCATACACTCTGGGGCCAACGTCCTGACTTTC

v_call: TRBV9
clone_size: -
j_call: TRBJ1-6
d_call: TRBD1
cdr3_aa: CASSGALGQGDSPLHF
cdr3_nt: TGTGCCAGCAGCGGAGCCCTAGGCCAGGGGGATTCACCCCTCCACTTT

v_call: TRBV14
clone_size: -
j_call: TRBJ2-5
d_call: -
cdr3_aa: CASSQGDRYQETQYF
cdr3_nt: TGTGCCAGCAGCCAAGGGGACCGCTACCAAGAGACCCAGTACTTC

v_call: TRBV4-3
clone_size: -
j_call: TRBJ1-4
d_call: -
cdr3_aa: CASSQEFRTSNEKLFF
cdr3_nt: TGCGCCAGCAGCCAAGAGTTCCGGACTTCTAATGAAAAACTGTTTTTT

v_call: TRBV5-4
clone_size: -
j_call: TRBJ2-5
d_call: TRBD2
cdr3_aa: CASSLKLAVRETQYF
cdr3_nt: TGTGCCAGCAGCTTGAAACTAGCGGTTCGAGAGACCCAGTACTTC

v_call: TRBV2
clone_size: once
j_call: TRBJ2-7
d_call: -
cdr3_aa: CASSSYGGLYEQYF
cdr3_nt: TGTGCCAGCAGTAGTTACGGGGGGCTCTACGAGCAGTACTTC

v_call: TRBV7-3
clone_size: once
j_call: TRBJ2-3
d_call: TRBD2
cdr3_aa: CASSLRGLASTDTQYF
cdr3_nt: TGTGCCAGCAGCTTAAGGGGACTAGCGTCGACAGATACGCAGTATTTT

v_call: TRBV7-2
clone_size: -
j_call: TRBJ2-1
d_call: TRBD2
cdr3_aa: CASSSKVAGGEQFF
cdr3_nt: TGTGCCAGCAGCTCGAAGGTGGCGGGGGGGGAGCAGTTCTTC

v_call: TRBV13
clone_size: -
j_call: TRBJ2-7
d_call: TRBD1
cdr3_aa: CASRAQGIAYEQYF
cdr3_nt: TGTGCCAGCAGGGCACAGGGGATTGCCTACGAGCAGTACTTC

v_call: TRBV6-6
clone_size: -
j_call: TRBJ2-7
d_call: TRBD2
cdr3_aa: CASRAIAGIYEQYF
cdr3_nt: TGTGCCAGCAGGGCGATAGCGGGAATATACGAGCAGTACTTC

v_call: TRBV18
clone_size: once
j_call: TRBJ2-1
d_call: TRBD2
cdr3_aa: CASSPGTSGRAVNEQFF
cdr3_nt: TGTGCCAGCTCACCCGGGACTAGCGGGAGGGCCGTGAATGAGCAGTTCTTC

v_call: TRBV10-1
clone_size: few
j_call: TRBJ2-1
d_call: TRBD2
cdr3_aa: CASSGTSGSSYNEQFF
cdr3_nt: TGCGCCAGCAGCGGGACTAGCGGGAGCTCCTACAATGAGCAGTTCTTC

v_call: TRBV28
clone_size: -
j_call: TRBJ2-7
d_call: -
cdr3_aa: CASSYGASYEQYF
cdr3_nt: TGTGCCAGCAGTTACGGGGCCTCCTACGAGCAGTACTTC

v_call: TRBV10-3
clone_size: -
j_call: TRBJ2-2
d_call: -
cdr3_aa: CAISLGGNTGELFF
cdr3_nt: TGTGCCATCAGTTTAGGAGGCAACACCGGGGAGCTGTTTTTT

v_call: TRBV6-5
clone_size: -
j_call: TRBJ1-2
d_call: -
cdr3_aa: CASSYTRSGNGYTF
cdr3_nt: TGTGCCAGCAGTTACACCAGGTCCGGAAATGGCTACACCTTC

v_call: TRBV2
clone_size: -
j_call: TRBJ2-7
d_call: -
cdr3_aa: CASRVDRLSYEQYF
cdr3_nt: TGTGCCAGCAGAGTGGACAGATTATCCTACGAGCAGTACTTC

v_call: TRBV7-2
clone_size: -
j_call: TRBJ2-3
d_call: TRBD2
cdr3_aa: CASSLGGLAGTDTQYF
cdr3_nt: TGTGCCAGCAGCTTAGGGGGACTAGCGGGGACAGATACGCAGTATTTT

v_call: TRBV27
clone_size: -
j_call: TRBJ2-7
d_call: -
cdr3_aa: CASSRKGGIETYEQYF
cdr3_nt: TGTGCCAGCAGTCGCAAGGGGGGAATTGAAACCTACGAGCAGTACTTC

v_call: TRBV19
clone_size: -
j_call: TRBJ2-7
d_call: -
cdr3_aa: CASSKGGKTGLYYEQYF
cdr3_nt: TGTGCCAGTAGTAAAGGGGGAAAGACAGGTTTATACTACGAGCAGTACTTC

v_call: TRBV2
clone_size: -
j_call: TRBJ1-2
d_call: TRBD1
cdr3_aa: CASSGGRRDRDGYTF
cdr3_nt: TGTGCCAGCAGTGGGGGCCGGCGGGACAGGGATGGCTACACCTTC

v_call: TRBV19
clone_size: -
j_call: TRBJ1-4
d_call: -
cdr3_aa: CASSMAARGGEKLFF
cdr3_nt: TGTGCCAGTAGTATGGCTGCGCGCGGAGGGGAAAAACTGTTTTTT

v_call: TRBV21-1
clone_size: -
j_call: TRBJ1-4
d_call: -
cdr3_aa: CASSRGTRTNEKLFF
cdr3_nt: TGTGCCAGCAGCAGAGGGACAAGGACTAATGAAAAACTGTTTTTT

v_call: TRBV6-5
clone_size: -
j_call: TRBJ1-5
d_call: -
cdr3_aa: CASSGNRNQPQHF
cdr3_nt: TGTGCCAGCAGTGGAAACAGAAATCAGCCCCAGCATTTT

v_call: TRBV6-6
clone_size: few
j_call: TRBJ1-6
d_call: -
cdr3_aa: CASRSGFNSPLHF
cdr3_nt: TGTGCCAGCAGGTCAGGGTTCAATTCACCCCTCCACTTT

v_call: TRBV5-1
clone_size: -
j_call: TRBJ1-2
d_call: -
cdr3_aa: CASGGRDYGYTF
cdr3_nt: TGCGCCAGCGGGGGTCGGGACTATGGCTACACCTTC

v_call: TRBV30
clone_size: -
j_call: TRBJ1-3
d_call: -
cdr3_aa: CAWRGGGAAGNTIYF
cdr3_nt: TGTGCCTGGAGAGGTGGGGGGGCGGCTGGAAACACCATATATTTT

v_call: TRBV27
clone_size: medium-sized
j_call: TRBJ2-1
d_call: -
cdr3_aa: CASSFGGNYNEQFF
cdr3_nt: TGTGCCAGCAGTTTTGGGGGGAACTACAATGAGCAGTTCTTC

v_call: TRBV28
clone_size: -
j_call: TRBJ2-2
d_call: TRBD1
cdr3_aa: CASRARAGGTGELFF
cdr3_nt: TGTGCCAGCAGGGCCAGAGCAGGGGGCACCGGGGAGCTGTTTTTT

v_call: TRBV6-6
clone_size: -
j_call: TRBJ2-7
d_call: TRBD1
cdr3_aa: CASSYSLTGGGEQYF
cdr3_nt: TGTGCCAGCAGTTACTCGTTGACAGGGGGAGGCGAGCAGTACTTC

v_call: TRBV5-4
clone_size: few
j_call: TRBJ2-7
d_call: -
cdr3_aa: CASSPGTQVYEQYF
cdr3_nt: TGTGCCAGCAGCCCCGGGACACAAGTTTACGAGCAGTACTTC

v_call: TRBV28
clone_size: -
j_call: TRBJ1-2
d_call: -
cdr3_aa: CASSLGSRVYGYTF
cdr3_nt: TGTGCCAGTTCTCTGGGGTCCAGGGTCTATGGCTACACCTTC

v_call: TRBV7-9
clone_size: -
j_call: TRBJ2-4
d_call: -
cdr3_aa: CASRPQEGKVGAKNIQYF
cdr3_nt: TGTGCCAGCAGGCCACAGGAGGGGAAAGTAGGAGCCAAAAACATTCAGTACTTC

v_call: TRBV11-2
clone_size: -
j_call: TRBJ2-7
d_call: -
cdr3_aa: CASSLLTEQYF
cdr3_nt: TGTGCCAGCAGCCTGCTCACCGAGCAGTACTTC

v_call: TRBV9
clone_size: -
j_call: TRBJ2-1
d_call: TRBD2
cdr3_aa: CASSQLAQSSYNEQFF
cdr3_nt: TGTGCCAGTTCTCAACTAGCGCAGAGCTCCTACAATGAGCAGTTCTTC

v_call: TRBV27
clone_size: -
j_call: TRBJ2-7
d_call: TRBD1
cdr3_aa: CASSLLSGGRYEQYF
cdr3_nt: TGTGCCAGCAGTTTATTGTCAGGGGGTAGGTACGAGCAGTACTTC

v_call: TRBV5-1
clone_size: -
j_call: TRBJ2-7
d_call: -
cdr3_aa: CASSLSGGRSYEQYF
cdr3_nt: TGCGCCAGCAGCTTGTCAGGTGGTAGGAGCTACGAGCAGTACTTC

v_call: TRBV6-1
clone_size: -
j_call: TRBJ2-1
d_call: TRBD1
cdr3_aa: CASRVDRGLYNEQFF
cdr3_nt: TGTGCCAGCAGGGTGGACAGGGGGCTATACAATGAGCAGTTCTTC

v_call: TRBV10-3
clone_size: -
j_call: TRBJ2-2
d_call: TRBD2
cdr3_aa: CAISGVSGGSYTGELFF
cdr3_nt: TGTGCCATCAGTGGGGTTAGCGGGGGGTCCTACACCGGGGAGCTGTTTTTT

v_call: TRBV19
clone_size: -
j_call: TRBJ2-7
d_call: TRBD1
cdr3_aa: CASSIRQGFGYEQYF
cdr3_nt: TGTGCCAGTAGTATACGACAGGGGTTCGGCTACGAGCAGTACTTC

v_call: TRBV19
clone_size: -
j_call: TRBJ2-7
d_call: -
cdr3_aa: CASSIKDDSPYEQYF
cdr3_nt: TGTGCCAGTAGTATAAAGGATGACAGTCCCTACGAGCAGTACTTC

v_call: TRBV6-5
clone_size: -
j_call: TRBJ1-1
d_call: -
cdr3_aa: CASSYSTGGLGTEAFF
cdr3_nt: TGTGCCAGCAGTTACTCGACGGGGGGGCTGGGCACTGAAGCTTTCTTT

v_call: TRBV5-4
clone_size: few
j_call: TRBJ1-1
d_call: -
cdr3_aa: CASSPQDRLNTEAFF
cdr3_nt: TGTGCCAGCAGCCCTCAGGACCGCCTGAACACTGAAGCTTTCTTT

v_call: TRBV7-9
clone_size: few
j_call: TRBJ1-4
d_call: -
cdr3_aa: CASSLLSEKLFF
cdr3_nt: TGTGCCAGCAGCTTACTCTCGGAAAAACTGTTTTTT

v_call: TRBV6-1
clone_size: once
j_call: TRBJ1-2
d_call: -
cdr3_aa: CASSEMGRAGYGYTF
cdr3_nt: TGTGCCAGCAGTGAAATGGGGAGGGCTGGCTATGGCTACACCTTC

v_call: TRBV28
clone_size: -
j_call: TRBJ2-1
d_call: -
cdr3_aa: CASSLFGEQFF
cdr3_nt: TGTGCCAGCAGTTTATTCGGTGAGCAGTTCTTC

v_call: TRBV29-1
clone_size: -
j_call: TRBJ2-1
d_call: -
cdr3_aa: CSVVAGTYNEQFF
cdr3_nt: TGCAGCGTTGTGGCAGGGACTTACAATGAGCAGTTCTTC